This entry concerns a single TCR beta chain. These data come from a study of cytomegalovirus exposure and HLA in healthy donors. The PCR was carried out with 60 Vbeta primers and 13 Jbeta primers. In the authors' workflow: In a later analysis, of 84 million or so unique beta chains, about 11 million appeared in at least two donors. TCRdb's copy holds only in-frame clones and misses some; the assay was immunoSEQ multiplex PCR. Clone size and V and J calls were adopted from that table, with D and trimming inferred from the DNA. The sample has around 120,000 clones, 81% seen once. This CDR3 has 14 residues. Germline CDR1 is SGDLS and CDR2 is YYNGEE.

The receptor was isolated from a woman aged 25 to 39 in good health and CMV-seronegative. The chain employs TRBV9 and TRBJ2-5; TRBD2 matches 8 bases. The DNA end lines up better with TRBJ2-7; the J call may be wrong. Input material: PBMCs. Here the CDR3 reads CASSVSTSGYEQYF. DNA for the CDR3: TGTGCCAGCAGCGTATCCACTAGCGGTTACGAGCAGTACTTC.